This paragraph reports one T cell receptor beta chain. What it recognizes is unknown. The CDR3 runs to 13 residues. Germline values: CDR1 MNHEY, CDR2 SVGAGI. V was shortened by 6 bases and J by 4 bases, with 10 bases between the two germline ends. The data derive from a study of PD-1 blockade in classical Hodgkin lymphoma. Across the study: Every 2 weeks, patients had 3 mg/kg nivolumab intravenously. General study points: CD4+ TCR diversity climbed significantly by C4D1, unlike CD8+ TCR diversity. Newly diagnosed patients had diversity similar to the baseline diversity of complete responders. Newly diagnosed patients were reported to exhibit reduced baseline TCR diversity relative to healthy donors.

Every one of the patients relapsed after autologous stem cell transplantation (brentuximab vedotin exposure was variable). Sequenced by immunoSEQ multiplex PCR; TCRdb stores in-frame clones only, minus some. This table has about 25,000 clones, around 63% appearing once. This clonotype was obtained from a human donor with classical Hodgkin lymphoma. The chain joins TRBV6-5 to TRBJ1-3; no firm D call. Sequenced material: peripheral blood mononuclear cells (PBMCs), taken at baseline. CDR3 residues: CASSRLQGNTIYF. The CDR3 DNA is TGTGCCAGCAGCCGATTGCAGGGAAACACCATATATTTT.